This T cell receptor beta chain emerged from a study of T-cell reconstitution after alpha-beta-depleted transplantation in children (TCRdb year 2016). Regarding the study in general: Using TCR repertoire profiling, the study quantitatively followed how T-cell immune reconstitution unfolded in children after TCRalphabeta/CD19-depleted allogeneic hematopoietic cell transplantation. On the study overall, not on this receptor specifically: In some patients, high TCRbeta diversity at day 60 was attributed to recipient T cells and intrathymic progenitors that had survived conditioning. Over subsequent months, a decline in hyperexpanded clone frequencies was noted, and after one year, T-cell counts and TCRbeta diversity were mostly ascribed to newly produced T cells. Apparently early alphabetaT-cell count recovery about two months after transplant reportedly relied on only several hundred rapidly expanded clones derived from non-depleted graft cells.

This specimen's treatment or condition label, per the study, means: allogeneic hematopoietic cell transplantation with graft depleted of TCRalphabeta T cells and CD19 B cells. Transplant recipients were children who received TCRalphabeta/CD19-depleted allogeneic hematopoietic cell grafts. Concerning this clonotype itself: No cognate antigen has been identified for it. One base away there is no much larger clone; base qualities are not given.

The method was PCR. The instrument given in TCRdb is Illumina HiSeq 2500. TCR library preparation used molecular barcoding, with unique molecular identifiers applied to normalize quantification of the TCRbeta repertoire. Clones were called with MiXCR by TCRdb after fastp trimmed the public reads at Q25, and only in-frame beta chains were retained. Entries that share a CDR3 protein sequence are merged under the most common genes and DNA. The sample table records almost 250,000 distinct CDR3 sequences; under 30% of these occur just once. Over 2.5% of the sample goes to the ten largest clones. This sequence was found in a girl aged 2 to 10 with Fanconi anemia, due to receive a stem cell transplant. Sample: PBMCs, taken before TCRalphabeta/CD19-depleted stem cell transplant.

The DNA sequence is given as TGTGCCAGTACAACAGGGTGGCGCACAGATACGCAGTATTTT. It translates as CASTTGWRTDTQYF. This chain joins TRBV7-8 to TRBJ2-3; a tentative D match to TRBD1 spans 6 bases. Trimming removed 9 bases from V and 1 base from J, leaving 14 bases between the germline ends. Including cysteine and phenylalanine, the CDR3 has 14 amino acids. Only the CDR3 portion is preserved as DNA: 42 bases, with reading frame beginning at the first base. In the germline V gene, CDR1 corresponds to SGHVS and CDR2 to FQNEAQ.